Following are 8 T cell receptor beta chains from one sample sequenced in a study of identifying expanded T cells in peripheral blood (dated by TCRdb to between 2018 and 2021). Library preparation employed the immunoSEQ multiplex PCR assay. TCRdb mirrors the immuneACCESS table, restricted to in-frame sequences. Some clones are absent from its copies; in checked studies, under half trace to an unresolved V gene, and the reason for the others is unknown. A total of 80,000 or so clones appear in this sample, roughly 86% of them only once. The biggest ten clones account for 15% to 20% of the sample. The sequencing sample was made of blood. The receptors here all came from a person aged 18-70 years in good health.

The chain joins TRBV19 to TRBJ1-2; no reliable D call. The CDR3 contains 15 residues. Between the trimmed V and J ends, which lost 3 bases and 1 base, there was a span of 12 bases. Per the germline V gene, CDR1 is LNHDA and CDR2 is SQIVND (reference sequence). CDR3 coding DNA: TGTGCCAGTAGTATCTCCCCAGTTTATAACTATGGCTACACCTTC. Its protein product is CASSISPVYNYGYTF.

The table lists this clone with a count of one. The chain carries TRBV28 and TRBJ2-1, with a possible D match to TRBD2 (7 bases). The length of the CDR3 is 14 residues. CDR1 MDHEN and CDR2 SYDVKM come from the germline V gene. The ends were cut back, 3 bases at V and 6 bases at J, with 12 bases in the middle. The CDR3 loop is CASSFGGAGNEQFF. The CDR3 bases are TGTGCCAGCAGTTTTGGGGGGGCCGGCAATGAGCAGTTCTTC.

The V and J genes are TRBV5-5 and TRBJ2-7; D not certain. The ends were cut back, 2 bases at V and 3 bases at J, with 15 bases in the middle. The CDR3 length is 15 residues. Germline V gene data show CDR1 as SGHKS and CDR2 as YYEKEE (reference sequence). CDR3 nucleotide sequence: TGTGCCAGCAGCTTAGCCACCCTAGAGGACTACGAGCAGTACTTC. Translating gives CASSLATLEDYEQYF.

V is TRBV2 and J is TRBJ2-7; TRBD2 matches at 11 bases. V was pared by 6 bases and J by 0 bases, with 13 bases of the junction left unmatched. The CDR3 covers 18 residues. Germline loops: CDR1 SNHLY, CDR2 FYNNEI. As DNA, the CDR3 is TGTGCCAGCAGCCCGGGACTAGCGGAGTGGACCAGCTCCTACGAGCAGTACTTC. Translation: CASSPGLAEWTSSYEQYF. Full variable domain (rest looked up from reference TRBV2 and TRBJ2-7): EPEVTQTPSHQVTQMGQEVILRCVPISNHLYFYWYRQILGQKVEFLVSFYNNEISEKSEIFDDQFSVERPDGSNFTLKIRSTKLEDSAMYFCASSPGLAEWTSSYEQYFGPGTRLTVT.

This chain links TRBV6-6 with TRBJ1-2, with D maybe TRBD1 (6 bases). Germline V gene data show CDR1 as MNHNY and CDR2 as SVGAGI (reference sequence). This CDR3 is 13 amino acids long. V was shortened by 2 bases and J by 8 bases, with 12 bases between the two germline ends. CDR3 coding DNA: TGTGCCAGCAGTTACACAGGGAGTCGAGGCTACACCTTC. This translates into CASSYTGSRGYTF.

The chain uses TRBV6-1 and TRBJ2-5; the D is unclear. Between the trimmed V and J ends, which lost 4 bases and 1 base, there was a span of 7 bases. CDR1 MNHNS and CDR2 SASEGT come from the germline V gene. This CDR3 is built from 13 residues. In DNA, the CDR3 is TGTGCCAGCAGTGGGAACCTCCAAGAGACCCAGTACTTC. The encoded protein is CASSGNLQETQYF.

The chain combines TRBV13 with TRBJ1-5; possibly TRBD1 for D (5 bases). V was trimmed by 3 bases and J by 0 bases, leaving 9 bases between them. CDR1 and CDR2 from the germline V gene are PRHDT and FYEKMQ (reference sequence). This CDR3 is built from 15 residues. For the CDR3, the DNA is TGTGCCAGCAGCTTGGGGCTTTATAGCAATCAGCCCCAGCATTTT. This sequence encodes CASSLGLYSNQPQHF.

CDR3 residues: CASSYTGAIYTF. CDR3 DNA: TGTGCCAGCAGCTACACAGGGGCAATCTACACCTTC. This rearrangement joins TRBV5-6 to TRBJ1-2; TRBD1 matches 7 bases. The germline V gene encodes CDR1 SGHDT and CDR2 YYEEEE. The V and J ends lost 3 bases and 10 bases, in that order; junction bases with no gene match: 6. The CDR3 has 12 amino acids.